This TCR beta chain was sequenced during a study of T cell responses to AZD1222 COVID-19 vaccine. This CDR3 is 14 amino acids long. Germline V gene sequence: CDR1 SGHRS, CDR2 YFSETQ. Deletions cut 0 bases from V and 1 base from J, with 7 bases between. About this clone itself: Its antigen is undetermined.

Study results and caveats: Clonal diversity was possibly underestimated, and white British individuals and females predominated among donors. At study baseline, merely more than 5 AZD1222 recipients were seropositive. Reportedly, close to half of spike-specific TCRs are directed against unmutated variant regions.

TCRdb keeps only in-frame clones here, not all; method: immunoSEQ multiplex PCR. Of around 140,000 clones listed, around nine tenths are singletons. This receptor was identified in an adult in good health. The gene calls are TRBV5-1 and TRBJ2-5, with no clear D. The sample in question was peripheral blood, obtained on day 0 of AZD1222 vaccination. The CDR3 loop is CASSLDTPQETQYF. The CDR3 coding sequence is TGCGCCAGCAGCTTGGATACACCCCAAGAGACCCAGTACTTC. Combining the CDR3 with reference TRBV5-1 and TRBJ2-5 gives the whole variable domain KAGVTQTPRYLIKTRGQQVTLSCSPISGHRSVSWYQQTPGQGLQFLFEYFSETQRNKGNFPGRFSGRQFSNSRSEMNVSTLELGDSALYLCASSLDTPQETQYFGPGTRLLVL.